The 30 T cell receptor beta chains below come from one sample, sequenced in a study of Graves' ophthalmopathy and Graves' hyperthyroidism. Amplifying from RNA transcripts, the study obtained TCR beta CDR3 regions. RT-PCR was first run with HTBI primers, then multiplex PCR in a second round. TCRdb fed the multiplex PCR reads into MiXCR, producing one record per CDR3 protein. Of about 740,000 distinct CDR3 sequences listed, 35% to 50% are singletons. The sample comprised peripheral blood. The receptors were sampled from an adult man with Graves' ophthalmopathy.

The sample holds a few counts of this clonotype. Being one base from a much bigger clone, this may be a read error. The chain has TRBV19 and TRBJ1-2; D not resolved. Germline V gene sequence: CDR1 LNHDA, CDR2 SQIVND (reference sequence). Deletions cut 10 bases from V and 4 bases from J, with 16 bases between. CDR3 size: 13 residues. CDR3 DNA sequence: TGTGCCACCCGGATGGCAGGCGGCTATGGCTACACCTTC. It yields the protein CATRMAGGYGYTF.

This chain joins TRBV7-9 and TRBJ1-1; 7 nucleotides line up with TRBD1. Per the germline V gene, CDR1 is SEHNR and CDR2 is FQNEAQ (reference sequence). The ends lost 3 bases at V and 6 bases at J; junction bases unmatched: 10. CDR3 length: 15 amino acids. As DNA, the CDR3 is TGTGCCAGCAGCTTCGATGGCAGGGGGGAGGCTGAAGCTTTCTTT. This sequence encodes CASSFDGRGEAEAFF.

V and J are TRBV20-1 and TRBJ2-7; D unresolved. Germline assignment: CDR1 DFQATT and CDR2 SNEGSKA (reference sequence). This CDR3 is built from 13 residues. V dropped 3 bases and J dropped 0 bases, with 9 bases sitting between them. CDR3 protein: CSASPGASYEQYF. The CDR3 DNA reads TGCAGTGCTAGTCCAGGTGCCTCCTACGAGCAGTACTTC.

This clonotype has more than one count but fewer than ten. The chain recombines TRBV20-1 with TRBJ2-7; D is perhaps TRBD2 (6 bases). The CDR3 sequence is 11 residues long. Germline CDR1 DFQATT, CDR2 SNEGSKA (reference sequence). Trimming pared 3 bases from V and 5 bases from J, leaving 8 bases between. The DNA of the CDR3 is TGCAGTGCTAGTGGAGGGGACGAGCAGTACTTC. It codes for CSASGGDEQYF.

There are a few counts of this clonotype. This chain uses TRBV5-6 with TRBJ1-1; D is perhaps TRBD1 (6 bases). Germline CDR1 and CDR2: SGHDT and YYEEEE. The CDR3 has 16 amino acids. With 6 bases removed from V and 1 base from J, the gap between germline ends came to 19 bases. The CDR3 loop reads CASKLGTPFGNTEAFF. Written as DNA, the CDR3 is TGTGCCAGCAAACTAGGGACACCCTTCGGGAACACTGAAGCTTTCTTT.

This clonotype has more than one count but fewer than ten. V usage is TRBV6-5 and J usage is TRBJ2-5; D ambiguous. Germline CDR1 is MNHEY and CDR2 is SVGAGI. The CDR3 extends over 11 amino acids. V was trimmed by 0 bases and J by 9 bases, leaving 5 bases between them. CDR3 sequence reads: CASSYSTAQYF. DNA of the CDR3: TGTGCCAGCAGTTACTCGACGGCCCAGTACTTC.

This clonotype has at least ten counts. V is TRBV15 and J is TRBJ1-1; D is undetermined. The germline CDR1 and CDR2 sequences are LNHNV and YYDKDF (reference sequence). The CDR3 is made up of 16 amino acids. With 1 base removed from V and 5 bases from J, the gap between germline ends came to 17 bases. For the CDR3, the DNA is TGTGCCACCAGCAGAGCCCCTAACACCCCTGGAACTGAAGCTTTCTTT. The encoded protein is CATSRAPNTPGTEAFF. Full variable domain (missing parts from reference TRBV15 and TRBJ1-1): DAMVIQNPRYQVTQFGKPVTLSCSQTLNHNVMYWYQQKSSQAPKLLFHYYDKDFNNEADTPDNFQSRRPNTSFCFLDIRSPGLGDTAMYLCATSRAPNTPGTEAFFGQGTRLTVV.

This clonotype was recorded many times. The genes are TRBV19 and TRBJ1-2; D gene uncertain. The V gene lost 5 bases and the J gene lost 3 bases, with 10 bases spanning the gap. CDR1 and CDR2 from the germline V gene are LNHDA and SQIVND (reference sequence). The CDR3 contains 13 residues. The CDR3 coding sequence is TGTGCCAGTAGTCGGGCAGACCACTATGGCTACACCTTC. Translating gives CASSRADHYGYTF.

Only one count was recorded for this clonotype. This chain links TRBV9 with TRBJ2-5; TRBD1 agrees at 7 bases. Trimming cost V 2 bases and J 3 bases; bases outside gene matches: 7. Per germline, CDR1 SGDLS and CDR2 YYNGEE. The CDR3 runs 15 residues. The DNA of the CDR3 is TGTGCCAGCAGCGTTCTAGAGGGGGCCGAAGAGACCCAGTACTTC. It translates to CASSVLEGAEETQYF.

V gene TRBV2 combines with J gene TRBJ2-7, with TRBD2 matching 13 bases. The CDR3 is 15 residues long. V lost 7 bases and J lost 6; bases outside the gene matches: 9. Germline CDR1 reads SNHLY; CDR2 reads FYNNEI. CDR3 sequence (DNA): TGTGCCAGCAAGAATGGACTAGCGGGAGAAGGCGAGCAGTACTTC. Protein sequence: CASKNGLAGEGEQYF. Combining the CDR3 with reference TRBV2 and TRBJ2-7 gives the whole variable domain EPEVTQTPSHQVTQMGQEVILRCVPISNHLYFYWYRQILGQKVEFLVSFYNNEISEKSEIFDDQFSVERPDGSNFTLKIRSTKLEDSAMYFCASKNGLAGEGEQYFGPGTRLTVT.

The chain carries TRBV7-2 and TRBJ1-6; 10 nucleotides agree with TRBD1. This CDR3 spans 15 amino acids. V shed 8 bases, J shed 8 bases, and the junction held 9 bases outside the gene matches. From germline, CDR1 is SGHTA and CDR2 FQGNSA. The CDR3 DNA sequence: TGTGCCAGCGTTGCCGATGGACAGGGGGATTCACCCCTCCACTTT. Its translation: CASVADGQGDSPLHF.

The chain is built from TRBV25-1 and TRBJ2-2; possible D gene TRBD1, 6 bases. This CDR3 has 14 residues. V lost 6 bases, J lost 5 bases, and 13 bases lay in between. The germline V gene encodes CDR1 MGHDK and CDR2 SYGVNS. As DNA, the CDR3 is TGTGCCAGCAGCTTATTTCAGGGGACCGGGGAGCTGTTTTTT. Translating it yields CASSLFQGTGELFF. The complete variable domain, with remaining parts taken from reference TRBV25-1 and TRBJ2-2, reads EADIYQTPRYLVIGTGKKITLECSQTMGHDKMYWYQQDPGMELHLIHYSYGVNSTEKGDLSSESTVSRIRTEHFPLTLESARPSHTSQYLCASSLFQGTGELFFGEGSRLTVL.

This clonotype turned up a few times. V is TRBV7-9 and J is TRBJ2-5; the D gene is possibly TRBD1 (6 bases). Germline-derived CDR1 and CDR2 are SEHNR and FQNEAQ (reference sequence). Trimming removed 4 bases at V and 4 bases at J, with 10 bases between. The CDR3 runs to 13 residues. The chain's CDR3 is CASSSRDIETQYF. The CDR3 DNA follows: TGTGCCAGCAGCTCCCGGGACATAGAGACCCAGTACTTC. The full variable domain, its missing parts supplied by reference TRBV7-9 and TRBJ2-5, is DTGVSQNPRHKITKRGQNVTFRCDPISEHNRLYWYRQTLGQGPEFLTYFQNEAQLEKSRLLSDRFSAERPKGSFSTLEIQRTEQGDSAMYLCASSSRDIETQYFGPGTRLLVL.

The genes are TRBV9 and TRBJ2-7; no definite D call. The end of the DNA fits TRBJ2-1 better, so the J call may be wrong. The germline gives CDR1 SGDLS, CDR2 YYNGEE. This CDR3 is 11 amino acids long. The DNA for the CDR3 is TGTGCCAGCAGCACTGGGAATGAGCAGTTCTTC. It encodes CASSTGNEQFF.

The V and J genes are TRBV25-1 and TRBJ1-1; D gene uncertain. V lost 5 bases to trimming and J lost 1 base, with 14 bases between them. CDR1 and CDR2 from the germline V gene are MGHDK and SYGVNS. The CDR3 runs 15 residues. In DNA form, the CDR3 reads TGTGCCAGCAGTTACCTCGGGTTTGGGAACACTGAAGCTTTCTTT. Its translation: CASSYLGFGNTEAFF. The variable domain in full, completed from reference TRBV25-1 and TRBJ1-1, reads EADIYQTPRYLVIGTGKKITLECSQTMGHDKMYWYQQDPGMELHLIHYSYGVNSTEKGDLSSESTVSRIRTEHFPLTLESARPSHTSQYLCASSYLGFGNTEAFFGQGTRLTVV.

The rearrangement links TRBV7-6 to TRBJ1-1, with D possibly being TRBD1 (5 bases). This CDR3 is 15 amino acids long. Germline V gene data show CDR1 as SGHVS and CDR2 as FNYEAQ. V lost 2 bases, J lost 4 bases, and 14 bases lay in between. In DNA form, the CDR3 reads TGTGCCAGCAGCTTAACGGCAGGGCTGGTCACTGAAGCTTTCTTT. Protein: CASSLTAGLVTEAFF.

This clonotype was observed at least ten times. V is TRBV29-1 and J is TRBJ2-7, with 7 bases lining up with TRBD1. CDR3 length: 13 residues. V dropped 4 bases and J dropped 4; count of bases not matched to a gene: 7. Looked up from germline, CDR1 is SQVTM and CDR2 is ANQGSEA. This CDR3 reads CSVALGQLYEQYF. The CDR3, as DNA: TGCAGCGTTGCCCTGGGACAGTTATACGAGCAGTACTTC.

This clonotype has only a few counts. CDR3 nucleotides: TGTGCCAGCAGCGTAGGGGCTAGCTTTTCCAACACAGATACGCAGTATTTT. This translates into CASSVGASFSNTDTQYF. The chain recombines TRBV9 with TRBJ2-3; possible D gene TRBD2, 5 bases. CDR3 length: 17 amino acids. The V gene lost 0 bases and the J gene lost 2 bases, with 16 bases spanning the gap. The germline CDR1 and CDR2 sequences are SGDLS and YYNGEE.

In its sample, this clonotype was seen once. This could be a read error, since a much larger clone is one nucleotide away. CDR3 protein: CASSLDSQRRSTNTEAFF. In nucleotides, the CDR3 is TGTGCCAGCAGCTTAGATTCACAGAGACGCTCCACGAACACTGAAGCTTTCTTT. The rearrangement joins TRBV11-2 to TRBJ1-1; D remains ambiguous. V lost 0 bases and J lost 1, with 18 bases in between. Germline CDR1 SGHAT, CDR2 FQNNGV. The CDR3 consists of 18 residues.

The genes are TRBV7-2 and TRBJ2-7; 7 bases align to TRBD1. J lost 3 bases, V lost 2 bases, and 7 bases had no gene match. Germline V gene sequence: CDR1 SGHTA, CDR2 FQGNSA. This CDR3 comprises 15 residues. The CDR3 nucleotides read TGTGCCAGCAGCTTAATAGCCGGGACAGTCTACGAGCAGTACTTC. Translating gives CASSLIAGTVYEQYF. The whole variable domain, filled in from reference TRBV7-2 and TRBJ2-7, reads GAGVSQSPSNKVTEKGKDVELRCDPISGHTALYWYRQSLGQGLEFLIYFQGNSAPDKSGLPSDRFSAERTGGSVSTLTIQRTQQEDSAVYLCASSLIAGTVYEQYFGPGTRLTVT.

The genes are TRBV24-1 and TRBJ1-5, with 7 bases that match TRBD1. The CDR3 consists of 13 residues. With 12 bases clipped from V and 3 bases from J, the junction kept 7 bases outside the gene matches. Germline V gene data show CDR1 as KGHDR and CDR2 as SFDVKD. CDR3 in amino acids: CAARQGNNQPQHF. Here the CDR3 DNA reads TGTGCCGCCCGACAGGGCAACAATCAGCCCCAGCATTTT.

The chain recombines TRBV24-1 with TRBJ1-5, with TRBD1 matching over 7 bases. CDR1 is KGHDR, CDR2 SFDVKD, per germline. V was clipped by 5 bases and J by 7 bases; unmatched bases: 10. The CDR3 is 15 amino acids. The CDR3 nucleotides read TGTGCCACCAGTGCCCGAGCCCAGGGGGTGCAGCCCCAGCATTTT. Residues: CATSARAQGVQPQHF.

This clonotype has just a few counts. The CDR3 DNA sequence: TGTGCCAGCAGTTTTGAGAGTGCAGGTTTGACCCAGTACTTC. It encodes CASSFESAGLTQYF. The V and J genes are TRBV2 and TRBJ2-5; unclear D gene. Trimming stripped 5 bases from V and 7 bases from J, with 17 bases between. The V gene's germline CDR1 is SNHLY and CDR2 FYNNEI. This CDR3 comprises 14 residues.

J is TRBJ1-4 and V is TRBV11-2; D not resolved. The germline CDR1 and CDR2 sequences are SGHAT and FQNNGV. The CDR3 length is 16 residues. The V end was cut by 3 bases, the J end by 0 bases, with 11 bases between. The CDR3, as DNA: TGTGCCAGCAGCTTCTCGGGCTTATCAACTAATGAAAAACTGTTTTTT. Protein sequence: CASSFSGLSTNEKLFF.

The V call is TRBV4-1, the J call TRBJ2-7; a possible D gene is TRBD2 (6 bases). CDR1 MGHRA and CDR2 YSYEKL come from the germline V gene. The CDR3 runs 14 residues. Trimming left V 4 bases short and J 2 bases short, with 12 bases between. This chain's CDR3 is CASSPGGWPYEQYV. The CDR3 region has the DNA TGCGCCAGCAGCCCTGGGGGGTGGCCCTACGAGCAGTACGTC.

With respect to this clonotype: This clone may be a read error of a much larger clone one base away. This chain links TRBV25-1 with TRBJ2-7; 7 bases fit TRBD1. CDR1 MGHDK and CDR2 SYGVNS come from the germline V gene. V lost 6 bases and J lost 4; bases outside the gene matches: 9. The CDR3 runs 14 residues. This CDR3 is CASRSQGVKYEQYF. The CDR3 nucleotides read TGTGCCAGCAGGAGCCAGGGGGTGAAGTACGAGCAGTACTTC.

The chain is built from TRBV11-2 and TRBJ1-6, with a tentative D call TRBD1 (5 bases). Per germline, CDR1 SGHAT and CDR2 FQNNGV. CDR3 length: 16 amino acids. V lost 1 base to trimming and J lost 7 bases, with 14 bases between them. Written as DNA, the CDR3 is TGTGCCAGCAGCTTAGTTCGCGGGGCTAGGAATTCACCCCTCCACTTT. It codes for CASSLVRGARNSPLHF.

There are a few counts of this clonotype. The chain recombines TRBV7-6 with TRBJ1-1, with 7 nucleotides matching TRBD1. This CDR3 spans 13 amino acids. After removal of 6 bases from V and 5 bases from J, the junction contained 6 bases not matched to a gene. Germline CDR1 SGHVS, CDR2 FNYEAQ. CDR3: CASRRGGWTEAFF. The CDR3 nucleotides read TGTGCCAGCAGGCGAGGGGGCTGGACTGAAGCTTTCTTT.

In this sample, this clonotype turned up many times. The chain recombines TRBV19 with TRBJ1-2; D is undetermined. This CDR3 comprises 13 residues. Germline V CDR1 and CDR2: LNHDA, SQIVND (reference sequence). V was clipped by 3 bases and J by 6 bases, with 11 bases between them. CDR3 in DNA: TGTGCCAGTAGTATTTCGGCAGACCATGGCTACACCTTC. The encoded protein is CASSISADHGYTF.

V gene TRBV2 combines with J gene TRBJ2-5, with D perhaps TRBD1 (5 bases). This CDR3 contains 13 residues. Germline CDR1 and CDR2: SNHLY and FYNNEI. Trimming pared 6 bases from V and 9 bases from J, leaving 17 bases between. In DNA, the CDR3 is TGTGCCAGCAGAGGACATATGAATCAGCCCCAGTACTTC. It specifies CASRGHMNQPQYF.